This T cell receptor beta chain was sequenced during a study of T cell repertoires in cytomegalovirus infection (dated by TCRdb to the late 2010s). For context, the study as a whole: Recently identified HLA-C-restricted CMV epitopes, whose presentation resists viral immunomodulation, were targeted by peptide stimulations together with well-studied HLA-B-restricted epitopes. Because public TCR beta signatures pointed to carriage of CMV infection together with the matching HLA type, the HLA type of each donor mattered for the analysis.

This clonotype was seen only a few times. No antigen is known for it. No much larger clonotype is one base removed from it; base qualities were not supplied. Sample treatment or condition, as interpreted from the label and publication: in vitro stimulation with specific CMV peptide epitopes to enrich CMV-specific T cells. Study-wide conclusions, independent of this receptor: In both this cohort and an independent cohort of several hundred donors, the cumulative frequency of public TCR beta family members distinguished carriers of CMV infection plus the relevant HLA type. The ex vivo response was dominated by HLA-C-restricted CMV-specific TCR beta clonotypes, and the single most frequent clonotype in two of eight donors was supplied by these HLA-C-restricted clonotypes.

After removal of 2 bases from V and 6 bases from J, the junction retains 6 bases not matched to a gene. Its CDR3 holds 14 amino acids, cysteine through phenylalanine. Left in the record is the CDR3 DNA by itself, 42 bases read in frame from the first base. Based on the germline V gene (reference sequence), the CDR1 and CDR2 sequences are MNHEY and SMNVEV. TCRdb records Illumina HiSeq 1500 as the sequencer. TCRdb reworked the public reads: Q25 trimming with fastp, MiXCR clone assembly, productive beta chains retained. Each entry merges the rows of one CDR3 protein and shows their most common DNA and genes. Within this sample are about 310,000 distinct CDR3 sequences, with roughly 25% of them counted one time only. The top ten hold 13% of the sample.

The source is a human donor in good health (CMV status not recorded). Some clones in this sample may be carry-over from other donors' samples. The specimen comprised cultured PBMCs, sampled from culture after CMV antigen stimulation. The V gene is TRBV27 and the J gene is TRBJ1-2, and 7 junctional nucleotides match TRBD1. CDR3 region: CASSLTRQGNGYTF. The sequenced DNA: TGTGCCAGCAGTTTAACCAGACAGGGAAATGGCTACACCTTC.